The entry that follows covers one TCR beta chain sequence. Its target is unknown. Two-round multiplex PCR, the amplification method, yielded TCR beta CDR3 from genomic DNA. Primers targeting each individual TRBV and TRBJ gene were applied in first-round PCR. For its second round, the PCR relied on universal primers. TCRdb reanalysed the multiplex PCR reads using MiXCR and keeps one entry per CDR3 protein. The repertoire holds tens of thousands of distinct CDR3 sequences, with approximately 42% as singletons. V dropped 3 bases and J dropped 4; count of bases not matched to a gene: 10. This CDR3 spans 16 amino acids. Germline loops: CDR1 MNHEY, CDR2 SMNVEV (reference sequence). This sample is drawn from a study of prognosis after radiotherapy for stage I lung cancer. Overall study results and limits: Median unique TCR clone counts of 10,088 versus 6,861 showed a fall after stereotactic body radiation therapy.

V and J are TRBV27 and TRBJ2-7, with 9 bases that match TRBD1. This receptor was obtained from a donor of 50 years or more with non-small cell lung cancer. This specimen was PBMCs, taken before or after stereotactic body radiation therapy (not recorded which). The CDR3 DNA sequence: TGTGCCAGCAGTTTTAGACCTGGGACAGGGTGGTACGAGCAGTACTTC. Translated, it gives CASSFRPGTGWYEQYF.